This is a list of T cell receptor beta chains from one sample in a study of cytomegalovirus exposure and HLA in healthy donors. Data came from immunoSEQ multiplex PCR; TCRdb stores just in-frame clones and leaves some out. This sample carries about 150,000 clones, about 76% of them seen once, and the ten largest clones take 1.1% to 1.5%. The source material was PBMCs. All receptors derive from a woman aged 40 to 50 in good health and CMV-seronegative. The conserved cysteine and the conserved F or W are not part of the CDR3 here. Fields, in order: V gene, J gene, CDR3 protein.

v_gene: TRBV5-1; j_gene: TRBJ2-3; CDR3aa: ASSLGRGANTDTQY
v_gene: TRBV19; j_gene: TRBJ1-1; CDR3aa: ASSMAPPHTEAF
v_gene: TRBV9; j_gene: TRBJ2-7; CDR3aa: ASRSTGTPSSYEQY
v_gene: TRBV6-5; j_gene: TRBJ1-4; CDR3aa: ASSRRDRDGKLF
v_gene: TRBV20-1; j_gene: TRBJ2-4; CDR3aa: SVQSNIQY
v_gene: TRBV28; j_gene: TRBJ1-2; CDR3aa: ASSLLGAAGGYT
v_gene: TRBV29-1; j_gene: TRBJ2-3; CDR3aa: SVPGGDRVADTQY
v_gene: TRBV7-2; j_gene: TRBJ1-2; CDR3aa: ASSLATGLNYGYT
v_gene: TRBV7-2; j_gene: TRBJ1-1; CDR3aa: ASIPGKNTEAF
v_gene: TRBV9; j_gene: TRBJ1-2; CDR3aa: ASSEGGRFYGYT
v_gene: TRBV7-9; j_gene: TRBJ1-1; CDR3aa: ASSLRTPGGNTEAF
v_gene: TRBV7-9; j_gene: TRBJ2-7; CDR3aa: ASSLTVVAGEQY
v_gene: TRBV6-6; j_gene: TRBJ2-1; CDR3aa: ASSLTDLQNEQF
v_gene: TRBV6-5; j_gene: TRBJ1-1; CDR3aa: ASSYTGVMNTEAF
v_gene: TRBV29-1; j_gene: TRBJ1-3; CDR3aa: SVALDRGGSTIY
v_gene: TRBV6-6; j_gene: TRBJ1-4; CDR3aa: ASSRQGFGEKLF
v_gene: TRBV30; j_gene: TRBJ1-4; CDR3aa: AWSVVRTGATNEKLF
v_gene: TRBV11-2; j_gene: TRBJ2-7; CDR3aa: ASSLVSSPYEQY
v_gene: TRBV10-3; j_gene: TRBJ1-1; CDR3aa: AIDNRRGNNTEAF
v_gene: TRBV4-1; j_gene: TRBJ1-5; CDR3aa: ASSHTSGQGLNQPQH
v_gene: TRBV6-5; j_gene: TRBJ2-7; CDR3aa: ATARFSYEQY
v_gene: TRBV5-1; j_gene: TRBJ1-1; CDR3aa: ASSRGQVGRTEAF
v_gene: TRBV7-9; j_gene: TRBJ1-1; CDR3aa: ASSFREGGNTEAF
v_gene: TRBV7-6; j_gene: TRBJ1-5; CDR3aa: ASSPQGGQPQH
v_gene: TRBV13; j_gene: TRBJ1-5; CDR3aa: ASSPEPGQPQH
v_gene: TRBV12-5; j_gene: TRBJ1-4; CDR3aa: ASGLAGANEKLF
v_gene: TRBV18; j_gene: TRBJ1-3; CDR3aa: ASSPDTRNTIY
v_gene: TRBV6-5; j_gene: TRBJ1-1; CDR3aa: ASSYNDRLNTEAF
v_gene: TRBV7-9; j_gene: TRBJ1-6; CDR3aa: SSSRLAAP
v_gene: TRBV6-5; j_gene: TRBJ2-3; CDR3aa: ASSVTGSTDTQY
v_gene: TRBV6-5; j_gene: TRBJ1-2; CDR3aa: ASRIGRNYGYT
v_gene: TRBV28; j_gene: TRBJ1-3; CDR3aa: ASSPNRGHSGNTIY
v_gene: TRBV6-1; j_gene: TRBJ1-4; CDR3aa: ASSDPGGGNEKLF
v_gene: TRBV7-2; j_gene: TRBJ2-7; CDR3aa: ASQKGTSSYEQY
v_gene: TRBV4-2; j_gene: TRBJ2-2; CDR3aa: ASSQDLGEGDTGELF
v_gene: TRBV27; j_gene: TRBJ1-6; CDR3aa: ASSLTNSYNSPLH
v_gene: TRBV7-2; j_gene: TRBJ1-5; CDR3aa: ASSRTGVNQPQH
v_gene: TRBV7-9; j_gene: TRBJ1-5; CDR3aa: ASSTYDRGGNQPQH
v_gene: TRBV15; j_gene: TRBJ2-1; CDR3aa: ATSRLDRYNEQF
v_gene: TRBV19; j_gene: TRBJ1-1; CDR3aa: ASTEQGRAEAF
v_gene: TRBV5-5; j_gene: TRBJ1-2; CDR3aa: ASRQGQGGYT
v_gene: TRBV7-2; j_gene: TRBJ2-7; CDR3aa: ASRTAYEQY
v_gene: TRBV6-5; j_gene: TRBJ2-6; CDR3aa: ASSSEDSGANVLT
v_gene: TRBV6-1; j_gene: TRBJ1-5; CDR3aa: ASTPGRSNQPQH
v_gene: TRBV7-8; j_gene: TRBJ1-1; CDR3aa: ASSLETGNTEAF
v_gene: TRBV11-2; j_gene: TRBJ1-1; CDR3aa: ASSLGGVGQRGAF
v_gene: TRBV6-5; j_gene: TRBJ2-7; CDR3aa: ASSNSGGRSYEQY
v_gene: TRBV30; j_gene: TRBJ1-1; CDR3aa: ALRLSGNTEAF
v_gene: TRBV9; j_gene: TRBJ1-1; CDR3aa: ASSATGGNTEAF
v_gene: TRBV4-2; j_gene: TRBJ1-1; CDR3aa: ASSQREGIEDTEAF
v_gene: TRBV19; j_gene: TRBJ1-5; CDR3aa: ASSREVRQPQH
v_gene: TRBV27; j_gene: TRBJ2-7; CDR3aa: ASSLTGYEQY
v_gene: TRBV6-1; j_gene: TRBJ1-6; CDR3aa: ASSLDGGWNSPLH